A selection of T cell receptor beta chains follows, all from one sample in a study of cytomegalovirus exposure and HLA in healthy donors. TCRdb keeps only in-frame clones here, not all; method: immunoSEQ multiplex PCR. The sample consists of some 180,000 clones, over 65% of them appearing once. Sequences were obtained from PBMCs. All receptors come from a man in his forties in good health and CMV-seropositive. The CDR3 runs from the conserved cysteine through the conserved F or W. A D gene is named only where the DNA matches it firmly. Rows give clone size only sometimes, using once, few, many, or a class for an expanded clone.

cdr3_aa: CASSPMTSLNTDTQYF; cdr3_nt: TGTGCCAGCTCACCCATGACTAGCCTCAACACAGATACGCAGTATTTT; j_call: TRBJ2-3; clone_size: NA; v_call: TRBV18; d_call: TRBD2
cdr3_aa: CASSPQPYEQYF; cdr3_nt: TGTGCCAGCTCACCACAGCCTTACGAGCAGTACTTC; j_call: TRBJ2-7; clone_size: once; v_call: TRBV18; d_call: NA
cdr3_aa: CASSERTSGWENIQYF; cdr3_nt: TGTGCCAGCAGTGAAAGGACTAGCGGGTGGGAAAACATTCAGTACTTC; j_call: TRBJ2-4; clone_size: NA; v_call: TRBV2; d_call: TRBD2
cdr3_aa: CASGWGQGDTDTQYF; cdr3_nt: TGTGCTAGTGGTTGGGGACAGGGAGACACAGATACGCAGTATTTT; j_call: TRBJ2-3; clone_size: NA; v_call: TRBV12-5; d_call: TRBD1
cdr3_aa: CASSRDRVGGINEQFF; cdr3_nt: TGCGCCAGCAGCCGGGACAGGGTAGGGGGGATAAATGAGCAGTTCTTC; j_call: TRBJ2-1; clone_size: NA; v_call: TRBV4-3; d_call: TRBD1
cdr3_aa: CASSQDGGQTNEQFF; cdr3_nt: TGTGCCAGCAGCCAAGATGGCGGACAGACAAATGAGCAGTTCTTC; j_call: TRBJ2-1; clone_size: once; v_call: TRBV4-2; d_call: NA
cdr3_aa: CASSTGGSGNTIYF; cdr3_nt: TGCGCCAGCAGCACAGGGGGATCTGGAAACACCATATATTTT; j_call: TRBJ1-3; clone_size: NA; v_call: TRBV5-1; d_call: TRBD1
cdr3_aa: CASSVAPGDQETQYF; cdr3_nt: TGTGCCAGCAGCGTAGCTCCGGGGGACCAAGAGACCCAGTACTTC; j_call: TRBJ2-5; clone_size: NA; v_call: TRBV9; d_call: NA
cdr3_aa: CASSEPGTLRGGSYEQYF; cdr3_nt: TGTGCCAGCAGTGAACCAGGGACACTTCGAGGGGGCTCCTACGAGCAGTACTTC; j_call: TRBJ2-7; clone_size: few; v_call: TRBV2; d_call: NA
cdr3_aa: CASSTTGTASYEQYF; cdr3_nt: TGTGCCAGCAGCACAACCGGGACAGCCTCCTACGAGCAGTACTTC; j_call: TRBJ2-7; clone_size: NA; v_call: TRBV7-2; d_call: TRBD1
cdr3_aa: CASSIGTGVSGAFF; cdr3_nt: TGTGCCAGCAGCATAGGGACAGGGGTAAGCGGAGCTTTCTTT; j_call: TRBJ1-1; clone_size: NA; v_call: TRBV13; d_call: TRBD1
cdr3_aa: CATSPTSGPSYEQYF; cdr3_nt: TGTGCCACCAGCCCGACTAGCGGTCCCTCCTACGAGCAGTACTTC; j_call: TRBJ2-7; clone_size: NA; v_call: TRBV15; d_call: TRBD2
cdr3_aa: CASSMGLAGGPGEQYF; cdr3_nt: TGTGCCAGCAGTATGGGACTAGCGGGAGGGCCGGGCGAGCAGTACTTC; j_call: TRBJ2-7; clone_size: NA; v_call: TRBV28; d_call: TRBD2
cdr3_aa: CASSQGFISTYEQYF; cdr3_nt: TGTGCCAGCAGCCAAGGGTTCATTAGCACCTACGAGCAGTACTTC; j_call: TRBJ2-7; clone_size: NA; v_call: TRBV14; d_call: NA
cdr3_aa: CASTSDRDQANYGYTF; cdr3_nt: TGTGCCAGCACCTCGGACAGGGACCAAGCTAACTATGGCTACACCTTC; j_call: TRBJ1-2; clone_size: few; v_call: TRBV2; d_call: TRBD1
cdr3_aa: CASSATGGVKNIQYF; cdr3_nt: TGTGCCAGCAGTGCTACAGGGGGTGTCAAAAACATTCAGTACTTC; j_call: TRBJ2-4; clone_size: NA; v_call: TRBV6-5; d_call: TRBD1
cdr3_aa: CASSQRSGNTEAFF; cdr3_nt: TGTGCCAGCAGCCAAAGGTCGGGGAACACTGAAGCTTTCTTT; j_call: TRBJ1-1; clone_size: NA; v_call: TRBV2; d_call: NA
cdr3_aa: CASSPVLTGFYGYTF; cdr3_nt: TGTGCCAGCAGCCCAGTATTGACAGGGTTCTATGGCTACACCTTC; j_call: TRBJ1-2; clone_size: once; v_call: TRBV14; d_call: TRBD1
cdr3_aa: CATSRPGTYEQYF; cdr3_nt: TGTGCCACCAGCAGGCCCGGGACATACGAGCAGTACTTC; j_call: TRBJ2-7; clone_size: NA; v_call: TRBV15; d_call: NA
cdr3_aa: CASSYAGGSGNTIYF; cdr3_nt: TGTGCCAGCAGTTACGCCGGCGGTTCTGGAAACACCATATATTTT; j_call: TRBJ1-3; clone_size: NA; v_call: TRBV6-6; d_call: NA
cdr3_aa: CASRRDIGAQYQPQHF; cdr3_nt: TGTGCCAGTAGGAGGGACATCGGGGCCCAATATCAGCCCCAGCATTTT; j_call: TRBJ1-5; clone_size: NA; v_call: TRBV19; d_call: NA
cdr3_aa: CASRGTRIEHGTDTQYF; cdr3_nt: TGTGCCAGCCGAGGGACTAGGATTGAGCACGGCACAGATACGCAGTATTTT; j_call: TRBJ2-3; clone_size: NA; v_call: TRBV18; d_call: TRBD2
cdr3_aa: CASSNPDRGNEQFF; cdr3_nt: TGTGCCAGCAGTAACCCCGACAGGGGGAATGAGCAGTTCTTC; j_call: TRBJ2-1; clone_size: NA; v_call: TRBV6-5; d_call: TRBD1
cdr3_aa: CASSLGADYSGNTIYF; cdr3_nt: TGCGCCAGCAGCTTGGGAGCGGACTACTCTGGAAACACCATATATTTT; j_call: TRBJ1-3; clone_size: NA; v_call: TRBV5-1; d_call: NA
cdr3_aa: CASSEAHHPQETQYF; cdr3_nt: TGTGCCAGCAGTGAGGCCCACCATCCCCAAGAGACCCAGTACTTC; j_call: TRBJ2-5; clone_size: NA; v_call: TRBV25-1; d_call: NA
cdr3_aa: CASSLAGGRETQYF; cdr3_nt: TGTGCCAGCAGCCTAGCGGGGGGGCGGGAGACCCAGTACTTC; j_call: TRBJ2-5; clone_size: NA; v_call: TRBV2; d_call: TRBD2
cdr3_aa: CASSWGRRQGAGETQYF; cdr3_nt: TGCGCCAGCAGCTGGGGTCGGCGACAGGGGGCGGGGGAGACCCAGTACTTC; j_call: TRBJ2-5; clone_size: NA; v_call: TRBV5-1; d_call: TRBD1
cdr3_aa: CASSLGGRRETQYF; cdr3_nt: TGTGCCAGCAGTCTCGGAGGGAGACGAGAGACCCAGTACTTC; j_call: TRBJ2-5; clone_size: NA; v_call: TRBV28; d_call: NA
cdr3_aa: CAISKDRDSADTQYF; cdr3_nt: TGTGCCATCAGTAAGGACAGGGATAGTGCAGATACGCAGTATTTT; j_call: TRBJ2-3; clone_size: NA; v_call: TRBV10-3; d_call: TRBD1